The 14 T cell receptor beta chains below were found in one sample sequenced in a study of OX40 agonist ivuxolimab in advanced cancers. Generated by immunoSEQ multiplex PCR, the TCRdb table keeps only in-frame clones and is missing some. The repertoire holds 35,000 to 45,000 clones, with approximately 84% as singletons. Material: CD4+ or CD8+ T cells sorted from blood, obtained in a trial of the OX40 agonist ivuxolimab. The receptors were sampled from an adult with an advanced solid tumor such as melanoma, head and neck, liver or kidney cancer.

J is TRBJ2-7 and V is TRBV7-6; D assignment may be TRBD1 or TRBD2 (6 bases each). The CDR3 runs 16 residues. CDR1 SGHVS and CDR2 FNYEAQ come from the germline V gene. Trimming removed 3 bases from V and 2 bases from J, with 17 bases in between. DNA of the CDR3: TGTGCCAGCAGCTTTGGAGCTAAGGGGGGCGCCTACGAGCAGTACTTC. Residues: CASSFGAKGGAYEQYF. Drawing the rest from reference TRBV7-6 and TRBJ2-7, the complete variable domain is GAGVSQSPRYKVTKRGQDVALRCDPISGHVSLYWYRQALGQGPEFLTYFNYEAQQDKSGLPNDRFSAERPEGSISTLTIQRTEQRDSAMYRCASSFGAKGGAYEQYFGPGTRLTVT.

V usage is TRBV5-6 and J usage is TRBJ1-2; a weak D match, TRBD1 (5 bases). The V end lost 8 bases, the J end lost 7 bases, and 21 bases lay between the germline ends. The CDR3 loop spans 14 amino acids. Germline V CDR1 and CDR2: SGHDT, YYEEEE. The CDR3 protein is CASCLGDFLVGYTF. The CDR3 coding sequence is TGTGCCAGTTGCCTCGGGGACTTTTTAGTTGGCTACACCTTC. The complete variable domain, with remaining parts taken from reference TRBV5-6 and TRBJ1-2, reads DAGVTQSPTHLIKTRGQQVTLRCSPKSGHDTVSWYQQALGQGPQFIFQYYEEEERQRGNFPDRFSGHQFPNYSSELNVNALLLGDSALYLCASCLGDFLVGYTFGSGTRLTVV.

The rearrangement joins TRBV4-1 to TRBJ2-7; D not certain. V was clipped by 8 bases and J by 0 bases, with 14 bases between them. The CDR3 is made up of 14 amino acids. Germline V CDR1 and CDR2: MGHRA, YSYEKL. The CDR3 sequence: CASGPGAVSYEQYF. The CDR3 DNA follows: TGCGCCAGCGGTCCCGGAGCAGTCTCCTACGAGCAGTACTTC.

The chain carries TRBV13 and TRBJ2-7; D remains unclear. V shed 1 base and J shed 0 bases, with 1 base lying between them. The CDR3 is made up of 12 amino acids. CDR1 PRHDT and CDR2 FYEKMQ come from the germline V gene (reference sequence). CDR3 sequence (DNA): TGTGCCAGCAGCTTAGCCTCCTACGAGCAGTACTTC. Encoded protein: CASSLASYEQYF.

The chain has TRBV7-8 and TRBJ2-2; TRBD2 agrees at 8 bases. Germline V lookup: CDR1 SGHVS, CDR2 FQNEAQ. J was trimmed by 2 bases and V by 0 bases; bases with no gene match: 5. CDR3 length equals 17 residues. The CDR3 sequence is CASSLALSGGNTGELFF. The CDR3 DNA reads TGTGCCAGCAGCTTAGCGCTGAGCGGGGGAAACACCGGGGAGCTGTTTTTT.

The J gene is TRBJ2-7, the V gene TRBV5-1; D is perhaps TRBD2 (6 bases). Per germline, CDR1 SGHRS and CDR2 YFSETQ. The V end lost 0 bases, the J end lost 3 bases, and 16 bases lay between the germline ends. This CDR3 is 16 amino acids long. In nucleotides, the CDR3 is TGCGCCAGCAGCTTGGGTGGGGGGTTGGAGGGCTACGAGCAGTACTTC. Amino acids: CASSLGGGLEGYEQYF.

This chain uses TRBV4-1 with TRBJ1-2, with TRBD1 as a possible D gene (5 bases). V was cut by 0 bases and J by 2 bases, with 10 bases left in between. The length of the CDR3 is 15 residues. CDR1 MGHRA and CDR2 YSYEKL come from the germline V gene. The CDR3 coding sequence is TGCGCCAGCAGCCAAGAGGTAGGACAAAACTATGGCTACACCTTC. This encodes CASSQEVGQNYGYTF.

This sequence joins TRBV5-8 and TRBJ2-7, with no clear D. There are 14 residues in the CDR3. V dropped 0 bases and J dropped 2 bases, with 9 bases sitting between them. The germline V gene has CDR1 SGHTS and CDR2 YDEGEE. The DNA of the CDR3 is TGTGCCAGCAGCTTGGACAGCAGTCCCTACGAGCAGTACTTC. It codes for CASSLDSSPYEQYF.

The chain uses TRBV30 and TRBJ2-7; 10 nucleotides agree with TRBD1. Per germline, CDR1 GTSNPN and CDR2 SVGIG (reference sequence). J was trimmed by 7 bases and V by 5 bases; bases with no gene match: 2. The CDR3 has 11 residues. CDR3 coding DNA: TGTGCCTGGTGGACAGGGGGGGAGCAGTACTTC. Protein: CAWWTGGEQYF.

The CDR3 sequence: CSVGEQGENQPQHF. CDR3 nucleotide sequence: TGCAGCGTGGGGGAACAGGGAGAGAACCAGCCCCAGCATTTT. This chain links TRBV29-1 with TRBJ1-5; perhaps TRBD1 as D (6 bases). The germline CDR1 and CDR2 sequences are SQVTM and ANQGSEA. Between the trimmed V and J ends, which lost 6 bases and 7 bases, there was a span of 19 bases. The CDR3 has 14 amino acids.

V and J are TRBV7-8 and TRBJ2-5; possible D gene TRBD2, 6 bases. Trimming took off 7 bases at V and 5 bases at J, with 20 bases between the two ends. The CDR3 runs to 15 residues. Germline CDR1 and CDR2: SGHVS and FQNEAQ. DNA for the CDR3: TGTGCCAGCACACTACGCGCCTTGGAGGGGGAGACCCAGTACTTC. Translating it yields CASTLRALEGETQYF.

The chain carries TRBV4-3 and TRBJ2-7; D gene ambiguous. CDR1 and CDR2 from the germline V gene are LGHNA and YSLEER. Trimming took 5 bases from V and 1 from J, leaving 24 bases between them. CDR3 length: 18 amino acids. The CDR3 loop reads CASSNGPVSQGNSYEQYF. The DNA for the CDR3 is TGCGCCAGCAGCAATGGACCAGTTAGTCAAGGTAATTCCTACGAGCAGTACTTC.

The genes are TRBV5-8 and TRBJ1-3, with unresolved D. The CDR3 runs to 14 residues. Germline CDR1 is SGHTS and CDR2 is YDEGEE. V gave up 2 bases and J gave up 4 bases, with 10 bases separating them. Here the CDR3 reads CASSFSANGNTIYF. DNA of the CDR3: TGTGCCAGCAGCTTCTCAGCGAACGGAAACACCATATATTTT.

CDR3 DNA sequence: TGTGCCAGCGAGGGGGGTGACACTGAAGCTTTCTTT. This translates into CASEGGDTEAFF. The chain has TRBV2 and TRBJ1-1; D is possibly TRBD1 (6 bases). The length of the CDR3 is 12 residues. Germline loops: CDR1 SNHLY, CDR2 FYNNEI. Trimming took off 8 bases at V and 3 bases at J, with 10 bases between the two ends.